This T cell receptor beta chain was profiled in a study of PD-1 blockade in classical Hodgkin lymphoma. This CDR3 has 20 amino acids. Per the germline V gene, CDR1 is KGHSH and CDR2 is LQKENI. Trimming removed 6 bases from V and 0 bases from J; junction bases left unmatched: 13. General study points: Prior to therapy, complete responders displayed diversity much like that of newly diagnosed patients. A reduction in baseline TCR diversity was reportedly seen in newly diagnosed patients relative to healthy donors. CD4+ but not CD8+ TCR diversity rose significantly by C4D1.

Of note for this clone: Antigen: not known.

Clones were sequenced by immunoSEQ multiplex PCR, and TCRdb holds only the in-frame ones, with some missing. The data contain tens of thousands of clones, under 85% of them singletons. Stated time point: cycle 4 day 1 (C4D1), after more than five weeks of nivolumab. Exposure to brentuximab vedotin varied, and each patient had relapsed following autologous stem cell transplantation. The chain recombines TRBV18 with TRBJ2-1, with TRBD2 identical over 14 bases. This clonotype was sampled from a human donor with classical Hodgkin lymphoma. The material was peripheral blood mononuclear cells (PBMCs), obtained before the fourth cycle of nivolumab. The chain's CDR3 is CASSPNQWGLAGVSYNEQFF. CDR3 sequence (DNA): TGTGCCAGCTCCCCAAACCAATGGGGACTAGCGGGGGTCTCCTACAATGAGCAGTTCTTC.